The present T cell receptor (beta chain) was sequenced within a study of blood T cell repertoires in COVID-19 (TCRdb year 2020). At the level of the whole study: Samples covering the acute and convalescent phases of COVID-19 were provided by collaborators in the United States, Italy and Spain. Samples were obtained from the ongoing ImmuneRACE study (first 160 participants) and from over a thousand subjects provided by 6 global collaborators. The dataset comprised deeply sampled blood TCRbeta repertoires from subjects exposed to, actively infected with, or recovered from COVID-19. A freely available public database, intended as a resource for researchers studying the immune response to SARS-CoV-2, is where the repertoires were released. The sample metadata nearly always contained a de-identified subject ID, COVID-19 status, age in years and sex. The prospective study material was composed of cDNA or gDNA derived from T cells, B-cell-depleted T cells, or PBMCs. Where available, HLA class I and class II types were obtained from metadata supplied by the sample provider rather than from assay-based typing.

TCRbeta CDR3 regions were amplified from genomic DNA by means of the immunoSEQ Assay, a bias-controlled multiplex PCR. The paper's data handling went like this. Nucleated cell counts per sample were estimated from amplification of reference gene primers within the assay. Sequence reads were collapsed and filtered to measure the absolute abundance of every unique TCRbeta CDR3 rearrangement. For each sample, productive Simpson clonality was calculated as the square root of Simpson's diversity index over productive rearrangements. TCRdb's version of the immuneACCESS table is confined to in-frame rearrangements and falls short of the full clone set. An unresolved V gene accounts for under half of the shortfall where checked; the remainder is of unknown origin. That table supplies the V and J calls and clone size; D and trimming were determined from the DNA. Within this sample are 150,000 to 200,000 clones, with about 80% of them counted one time only. Approximately 18% of the sample belongs to the ten largest clones.

V and J are truncated by 3 bases and 10 bases respectively, leaving an intervening sequence of 13 bases. Taken from cysteine to phenylalanine, the CDR3 has 13 residues. CDR3 DNA is the only sequence kept; it has 39 bases, read in frame from the first base. From a lookup of the germline V gene, CDR1 and CDR2 are SGHTA and FQGNSA. Broad study findings and their caveats: The quantity of clinical and demographic metadata differed by source and by participant and was supplied without curation.

Whole blood was collected in K2EDTA tubes by collaborating institutions according to the institutions' own protocols. Collaborator samples were shipped for TCRbeta analysis as frozen whole blood, isolated PBMCs, or DNA extracted from either sample type. With respect to this clone: The target of this receptor is not known. Qualities for individual bases were not recorded, and no much larger clone is one base off.

This TCR came from a woman aged 80 or over with acute or convalescent COVID-19. Material for sequencing was peripheral blood. The chain was built from TRBV7-2 and TRBJ2-1; TRBD2 is a weak D gene call, 5 bases matching. The CDR3 here reads CASSFGILVEQFF. In nucleotide form, the sequence is TGTGCCAGCAGCTTTGGAATACTAGTCGAGCAGTTCTTC.